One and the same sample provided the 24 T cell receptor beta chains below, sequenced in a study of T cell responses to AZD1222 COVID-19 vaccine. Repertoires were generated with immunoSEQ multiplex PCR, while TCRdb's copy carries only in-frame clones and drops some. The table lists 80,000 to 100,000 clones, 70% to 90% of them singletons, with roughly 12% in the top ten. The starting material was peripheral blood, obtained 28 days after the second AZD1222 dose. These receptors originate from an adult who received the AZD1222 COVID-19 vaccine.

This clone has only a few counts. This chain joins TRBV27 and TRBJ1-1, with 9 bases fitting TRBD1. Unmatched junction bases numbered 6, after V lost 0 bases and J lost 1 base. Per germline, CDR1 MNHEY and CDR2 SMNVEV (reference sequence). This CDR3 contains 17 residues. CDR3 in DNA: TGTGCCAGCAGTTTATCTGGACAGGGGTGGGGGAACACTGAAGCTTTCTTT. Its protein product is CASSLSGQGWGNTEAFF.

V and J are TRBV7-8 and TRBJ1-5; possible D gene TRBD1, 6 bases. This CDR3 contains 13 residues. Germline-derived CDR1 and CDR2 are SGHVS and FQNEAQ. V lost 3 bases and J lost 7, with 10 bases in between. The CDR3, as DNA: TGTGCCAGCAGCTTCTACAGGGCACAGCCCCAGCATTTT. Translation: CASSFYRAQPQHF.

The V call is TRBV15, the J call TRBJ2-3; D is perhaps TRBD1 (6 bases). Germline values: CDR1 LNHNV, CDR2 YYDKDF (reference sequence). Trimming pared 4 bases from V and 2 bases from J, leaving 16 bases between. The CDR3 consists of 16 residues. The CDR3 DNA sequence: TGTGCCACCAGCACAGGGGCCCCTACTGACACAGATACGCAGTATTTT. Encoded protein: CATSTGAPTDTDTQYF.

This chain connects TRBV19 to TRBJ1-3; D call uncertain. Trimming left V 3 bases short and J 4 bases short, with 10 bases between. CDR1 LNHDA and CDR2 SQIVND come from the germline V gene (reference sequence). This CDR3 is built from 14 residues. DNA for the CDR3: TGTGCCAGTAGTATTTGGGCCGACGGAAACACCATATATTTT. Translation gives CASSIWADGNTIYF.

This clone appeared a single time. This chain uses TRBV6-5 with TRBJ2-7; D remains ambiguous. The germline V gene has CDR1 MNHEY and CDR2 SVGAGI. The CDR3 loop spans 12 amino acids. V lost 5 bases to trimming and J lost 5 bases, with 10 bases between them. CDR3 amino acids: CASSPNADEQYF. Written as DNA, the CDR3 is TGTGCCAGCAGTCCCAATGCGGACGAGCAGTACTTC.

CDR3 amino acids: CASSPARTGGADTQYF. CDR3 coding DNA: TGTGCCAGCAGCCCCGCCAGGACAGGGGGCGCAGATACGCAGTATTTT. V gene TRBV3-1 (or the pseudogene TRBV3-2) combines with J gene TRBJ2-3; TRBD1 matches 11 bases. The V gene's germline CDR1 is LGHDT and CDR2 YNNKEL (reference sequence). The CDR3 runs 16 residues. The junction had 7 bases not matched to a gene; V was cut back by 4 bases and J by 4 bases.

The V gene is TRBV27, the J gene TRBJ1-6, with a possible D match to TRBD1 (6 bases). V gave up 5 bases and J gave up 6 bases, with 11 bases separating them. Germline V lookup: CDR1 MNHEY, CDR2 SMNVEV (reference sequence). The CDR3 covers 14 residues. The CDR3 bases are TGTGCCAGCAGTCAACAGGGTTCTAATTCACCCCTCCACTTT. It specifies CASSQQGSNSPLHF.

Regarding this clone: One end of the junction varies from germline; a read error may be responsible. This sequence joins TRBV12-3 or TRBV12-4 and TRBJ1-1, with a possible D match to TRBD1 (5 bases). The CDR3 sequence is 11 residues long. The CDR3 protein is CASRNGPQGQF. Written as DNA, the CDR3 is TGTGCCAGCAGAAACGGGCCTCAGGGCCAATTT.

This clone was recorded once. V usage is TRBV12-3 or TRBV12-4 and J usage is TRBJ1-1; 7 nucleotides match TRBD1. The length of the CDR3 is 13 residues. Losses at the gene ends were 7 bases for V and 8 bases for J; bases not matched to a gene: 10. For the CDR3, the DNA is TGTGCCAGCAACGACAGGGACCTCGGGGAAGCTTTCTTT. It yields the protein CASNDRDLGEAFF.

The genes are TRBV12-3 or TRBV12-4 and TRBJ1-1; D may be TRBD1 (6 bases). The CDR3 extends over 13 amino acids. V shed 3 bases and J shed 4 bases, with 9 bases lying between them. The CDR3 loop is CASSFGQLTEAFF. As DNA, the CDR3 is TGTGCCAGCAGTTTTGGACAGCTCACTGAAGCTTTCTTT.

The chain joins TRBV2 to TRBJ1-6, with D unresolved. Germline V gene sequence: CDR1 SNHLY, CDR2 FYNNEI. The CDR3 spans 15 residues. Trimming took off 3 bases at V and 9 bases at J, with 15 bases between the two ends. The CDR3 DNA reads TGTGCCAGCAGTGAGTCGAGGGTTGTTGGTTCACCCCTCCACTTT. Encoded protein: CASSESRVVGSPLHF.

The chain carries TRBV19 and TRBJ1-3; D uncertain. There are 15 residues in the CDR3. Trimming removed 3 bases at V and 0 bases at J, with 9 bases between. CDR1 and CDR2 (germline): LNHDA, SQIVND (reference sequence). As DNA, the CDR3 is TGTGCCAGTAGTATGGTCCACAACTCTGGAAACACCATATATTTT. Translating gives CASSMVHNSGNTIYF. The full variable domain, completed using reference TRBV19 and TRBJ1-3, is DGGITQSPKYLFRKEGQNVTLSCEQNLNHDAMYWYRQDPGQGLRLIYYSQIVNDFQKGDIAEGYSVSREKKESFPLTVTSAQKNPTAFYLCASSMVHNSGNTIYFGEGSWLTVV.

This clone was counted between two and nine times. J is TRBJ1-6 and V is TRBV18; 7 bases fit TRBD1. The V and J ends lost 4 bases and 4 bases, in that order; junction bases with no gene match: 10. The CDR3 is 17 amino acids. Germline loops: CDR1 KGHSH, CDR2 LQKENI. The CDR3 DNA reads TGTGCCAGCTCACAGTCAGGGGGTCGAGGGTATAATTCACCCCTCCACTTT. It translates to CASSQSGGRGYNSPLHF.

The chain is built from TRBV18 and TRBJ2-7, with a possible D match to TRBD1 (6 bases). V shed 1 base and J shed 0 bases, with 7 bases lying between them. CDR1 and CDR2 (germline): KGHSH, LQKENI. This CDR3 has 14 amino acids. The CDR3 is CASSPRQDSYEQYF. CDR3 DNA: TGTGCCAGCTCACCACGACAGGACTCCTACGAGCAGTACTTC.

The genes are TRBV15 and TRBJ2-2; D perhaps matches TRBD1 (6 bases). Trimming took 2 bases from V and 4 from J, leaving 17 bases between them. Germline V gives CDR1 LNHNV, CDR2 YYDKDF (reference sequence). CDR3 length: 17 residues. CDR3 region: CATSRTLGQPLTGELFF. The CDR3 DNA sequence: TGTGCCACCAGCAGAACGCTCGGACAGCCCCTCACCGGGGAGCTGTTTTTT.

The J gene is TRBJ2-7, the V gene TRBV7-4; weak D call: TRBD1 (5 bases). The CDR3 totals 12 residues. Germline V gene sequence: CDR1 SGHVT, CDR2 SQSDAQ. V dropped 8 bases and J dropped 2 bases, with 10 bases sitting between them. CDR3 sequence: CASQDTPYEQYF. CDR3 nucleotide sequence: TGTGCCAGCCAGGACACCCCCTACGAGCAGTACTTC.

CDR3 DNA sequence: TGTGCCAGCAGCCCCCGGACAGGGGAGGGCTACACCTTC. Amino acids: CASSPRTGEGYTF. V and J are TRBV7-3 and TRBJ1-2; 9 nucleotides align to TRBD1. The CDR3 sequence is 13 residues long. CDR1 and CDR2 (germline): SGHTA, FQGTGA. The junction had 6 bases not matched to a gene; V was cut back by 5 bases and J by 8 bases.

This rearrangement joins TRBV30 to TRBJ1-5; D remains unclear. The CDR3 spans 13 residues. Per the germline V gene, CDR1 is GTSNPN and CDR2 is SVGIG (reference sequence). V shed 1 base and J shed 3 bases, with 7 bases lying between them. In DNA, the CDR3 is TGTGCCTGGAGTGCCAGTGACAATCAGCCCCAGCATTTT. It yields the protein CAWSASDNQPQHF.

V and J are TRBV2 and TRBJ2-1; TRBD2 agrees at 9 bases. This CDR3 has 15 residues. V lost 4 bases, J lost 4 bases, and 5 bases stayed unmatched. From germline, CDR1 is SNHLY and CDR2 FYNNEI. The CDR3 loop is CASSVEAGGYNEQFF. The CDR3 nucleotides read TGTGCCAGCAGTGTCGAAGCGGGGGGATACAATGAGCAGTTCTTC.

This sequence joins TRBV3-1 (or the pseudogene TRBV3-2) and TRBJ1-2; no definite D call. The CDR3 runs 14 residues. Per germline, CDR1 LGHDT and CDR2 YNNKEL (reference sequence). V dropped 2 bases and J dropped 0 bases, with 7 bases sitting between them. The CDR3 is CASSQPESNYGYTF. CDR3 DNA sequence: TGTGCCAGCAGCCAACCAGAATCTAACTATGGCTACACCTTC.

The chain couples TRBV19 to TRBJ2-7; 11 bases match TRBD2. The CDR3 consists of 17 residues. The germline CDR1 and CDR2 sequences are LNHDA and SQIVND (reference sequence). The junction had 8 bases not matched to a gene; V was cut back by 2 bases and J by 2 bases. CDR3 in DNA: TGTGCCAGTAGTATAAGGGCTAGCGGGGGGCCCGCCTACGAGCAGTACTTC. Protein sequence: CASSIRASGGPAYEQYF.

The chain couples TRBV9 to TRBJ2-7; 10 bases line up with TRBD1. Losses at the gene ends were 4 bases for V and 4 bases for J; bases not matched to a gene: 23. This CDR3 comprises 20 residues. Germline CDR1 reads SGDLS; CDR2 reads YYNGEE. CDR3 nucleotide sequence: TGTGCCAGCAGCCCCCGGGGAGGGGGAGCGGGACAGGGGATCCTGTACGAGCAGTACTTC. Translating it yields CASSPRGGGAGQGILYEQYF.

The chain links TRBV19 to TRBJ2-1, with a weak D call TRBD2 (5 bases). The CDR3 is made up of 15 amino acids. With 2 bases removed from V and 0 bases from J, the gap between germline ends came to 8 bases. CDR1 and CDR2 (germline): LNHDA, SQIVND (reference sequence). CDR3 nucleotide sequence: TGTGCCAGTAGTATAATGGGGAGCTCCTACAATGAGCAGTTCTTC. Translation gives CASSIMGSSYNEQFF.

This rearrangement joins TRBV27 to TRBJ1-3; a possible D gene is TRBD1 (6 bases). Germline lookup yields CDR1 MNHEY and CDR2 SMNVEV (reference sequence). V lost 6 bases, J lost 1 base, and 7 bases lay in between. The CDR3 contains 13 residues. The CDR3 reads CASSTGSGNTIYF. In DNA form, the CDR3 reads TGTGCCAGCAGCACAGGGTCTGGAAACACCATATATTTT.